By share, the clone carrying this TCR beta chain ranks as medium-sized (0.01 to 0.1%). Antigen specificity is unknown. Sample time point: sample taken at primary tumor resection. The entry originates in a study of spatial heterogeneity in lung cancer. Notes on the study in general: Tumoral mutation counts were tracked by counts of expanded intratumoral alpha and beta TCRs.

MiXCR was run by TCRdb on the 5' RACE reads, yielding one entry per CDR3 protein. In the table there are 9,200 or so distinct CDR3 sequences, approximately 7.6% of which are singletons. Sequenced here: lung tumor tissue, sampled at surgery. The receptor was derived from a male donor with early-stage non-small cell lung cancer.

CDR3 amino acids: CSARRGTDTQYF. As DNA, the CDR3 is TGCAGTGCGCGTCGGGGGACAGATACGCAGTATTTT. V usage is TRBV20-1 and J usage is TRBJ2-3; D is perhaps TRBD2 (6 bases). Trimming cost V 6 bases and J 3 bases, with 10 bases left between them. Germline-derived CDR1 and CDR2 are DFQATT and SNEGSKA (reference sequence). This CDR3 spans 12 amino acids.